Listed below are T cell receptor beta chains from one sample, sequenced in a study of cytomegalovirus exposure and HLA in healthy donors. Clones were sequenced by immunoSEQ multiplex PCR, and TCRdb holds only the in-frame ones, with some missing. The sample contains under 200,000 clones, about 88% of which appear only once. The sequencing sample was made of PBMCs. The receptors originated from a woman in her twenties or thirties in good health and CMV-seronegative. Each CDR3 is given with its conserved first and last residue. The D gene is left open where the match is weak. A row's size may be missing; if present it is once, few, many or a size class.

>TRBJ2-7|TRBV13|15|once|NA
CASSLGRGYSYEQYF
TGTGCCAGCAGCTTAGGGCGGGGTTACTCCTACGAGCAGTACTTC
>TRBJ2-1|TRBV6-1|15|NA|NA
CATRHLRGINNEQFF
TGTGCCACCCGCCACCTCCGGGGAATAAACAATGAGCAGTTCTTC
>TRBJ2-7|TRBV20-1|11|NA|NA
CSARVIYEQYF
TGCAGTGCTAGAGTTATCTACGAGCAGTACTTC
>TRBJ2-7|TRBV29-1|11|once|NA
CSVESSSEQYF
TGCAGCGTTGAGTCGAGCTCCGAGCAGTACTTC
>TRBJ1-2|TRBV5-1|13|NA|TRBD1
CASSSTGSYGYTF
TGCGCCAGCAGCTCGACAGGGTCCTATGGCTACACCTTC
>TRBJ2-5|TRBV5-1|15|few|TRBD2
CASSLETSGKETQYF
TGCGCCAGCAGCTTGGAAACTAGCGGGAAAGAGACCCAGTACTTC
>TRBJ2-7|TRBV15|14|NA|NA
CATSRVNTLTEQYF
TGTGCCACCAGCAGAGTTAACACGTTAACCGAGCAGTACTTC
>TRBJ1-6|TRBV6-1|14|NA|NA
CASSEIGHHSPLHF
TGTGCCAGCAGTGAAATCGGTCATCATTCACCCCTCCACTTT
>TRBJ1-6|TRBV6-7|15|NA|NA
CASPHRGARYSPLHF
TGTGCCAGCCCCCACCGGGGGGCGAGGTATTCACCCCTCCACTTT
>TRBJ2-1|TRBV7-9|18|once|TRBD2
CASSHSGSGKVSYNEQFF
TGTGCCAGCAGCCATAGCGGGAGCGGTAAAGTTTCCTACAATGAGCAGTTCTTC
>TRBJ2-5|TRBV9|17|NA|NA
CASSVGLEGAVVETQYF
TGTGCCAGCAGCGTAGGTCTGGAGGGGGCTGTCGTAGAGACCCAGTACTTC
>TRBJ2-2|TRBV5-1|16|NA|TRBD1
CASSLQADRDTGELFF
TGCGCCAGCAGCTTGCAGGCGGACAGGGACACCGGGGAGCTGTTTTTT
>TRBJ2-7|TRBV29-1|14|NA|TRBD1
CSVEMGTGAYEQYF
TGCAGCGTTGAGATGGGGACAGGGGCCTACGAGCAGTACTTC
>TRBJ1-1|TRBV6-9|14|NA|NA
CASSSRGGNTEAFF
TGTGCCAGCAGTTCTCGAGGAGGCAACACTGAAGCTTTCTTT
>TRBJ2-1|TRBV5-4|16|NA|NA
CASSLQGGRSYNEQFF
TGTGCCAGCAGCTTACAGGGTGGGAGATCCTACAATGAGCAGTTCTTC
>TRBJ2-5|TRBV7-8|14|NA|NA
CASSAAGTQETQYF
TGTGCCAGCAGCGCGGCCGGGACTCAAGAGACCCAGTACTTC
>TRBJ1-1|TRBV6-5|13|few|TRBD1
CAIQRGQGQSAFF
TGTGCCATCCAGAGGGGACAGGGGCAATCGGCTTTCTTT
>TRBJ2-1|TRBV29-1|14|NA|NA
CSVENGFSYNEQFF
TGCAGCGTTGAGAACGGGTTCTCCTACAATGAGCAGTTCTTC
>TRBJ2-1|TRBV2|15|NA|TRBD2
CASSGGLAEFNEQFF
TGTGCCAGCAGTGGGGGACTAGCGGAATTCAATGAGCAGTTCTTC
>TRBJ2-2|TRBV19|14|NA|NA
CASSTTGTTGELFF
TGTGCCAGTAGTACCACAGGGACGACCGGGGAGCTGTTTTTT
>TRBJ2-1|TRBV5-1|16|NA|TRBD2
CASSLDGTSGSNEQFF
TGCGCCAGCAGCTTGGATGGGACTAGCGGGAGTAATGAGCAGTTCTTC
>TRBJ1-2|TRBV4-1|16|NA|NA
CASSPGRVMAGNGYTF
TGCGCCAGCAGCCCAGGGAGGGTGATGGCTGGAAATGGCTACACCTTC
>TRBJ1-1|TRBV6-1|14|NA|TRBD1
CASSEQGGYFAAFF
TGTGCCAGCAGTGAACAGGGGGGCTACTTTGCAGCTTTCTTT
>TRBJ1-3|TRBV4-1|17|NA|NA
CASSQVPTVNSGNTIYF
TGCGCCAGCAGCCAAGTTCCCACTGTGAACTCTGGAAACACCATATATTTT
>TRBJ1-2|TRBV19|14|NA|TRBD1
CASSRDRVNYGYTF
TGTGCCAGTAGTAGGGACAGGGTTAACTATGGCTACACCTTC
>TRBJ2-7|TRBV2|14|NA|NA
CASSEGTGSYEQYF
TGTGCCAGCAGTGAAGGGACTGGATCCTACGAGCAGTACTTC